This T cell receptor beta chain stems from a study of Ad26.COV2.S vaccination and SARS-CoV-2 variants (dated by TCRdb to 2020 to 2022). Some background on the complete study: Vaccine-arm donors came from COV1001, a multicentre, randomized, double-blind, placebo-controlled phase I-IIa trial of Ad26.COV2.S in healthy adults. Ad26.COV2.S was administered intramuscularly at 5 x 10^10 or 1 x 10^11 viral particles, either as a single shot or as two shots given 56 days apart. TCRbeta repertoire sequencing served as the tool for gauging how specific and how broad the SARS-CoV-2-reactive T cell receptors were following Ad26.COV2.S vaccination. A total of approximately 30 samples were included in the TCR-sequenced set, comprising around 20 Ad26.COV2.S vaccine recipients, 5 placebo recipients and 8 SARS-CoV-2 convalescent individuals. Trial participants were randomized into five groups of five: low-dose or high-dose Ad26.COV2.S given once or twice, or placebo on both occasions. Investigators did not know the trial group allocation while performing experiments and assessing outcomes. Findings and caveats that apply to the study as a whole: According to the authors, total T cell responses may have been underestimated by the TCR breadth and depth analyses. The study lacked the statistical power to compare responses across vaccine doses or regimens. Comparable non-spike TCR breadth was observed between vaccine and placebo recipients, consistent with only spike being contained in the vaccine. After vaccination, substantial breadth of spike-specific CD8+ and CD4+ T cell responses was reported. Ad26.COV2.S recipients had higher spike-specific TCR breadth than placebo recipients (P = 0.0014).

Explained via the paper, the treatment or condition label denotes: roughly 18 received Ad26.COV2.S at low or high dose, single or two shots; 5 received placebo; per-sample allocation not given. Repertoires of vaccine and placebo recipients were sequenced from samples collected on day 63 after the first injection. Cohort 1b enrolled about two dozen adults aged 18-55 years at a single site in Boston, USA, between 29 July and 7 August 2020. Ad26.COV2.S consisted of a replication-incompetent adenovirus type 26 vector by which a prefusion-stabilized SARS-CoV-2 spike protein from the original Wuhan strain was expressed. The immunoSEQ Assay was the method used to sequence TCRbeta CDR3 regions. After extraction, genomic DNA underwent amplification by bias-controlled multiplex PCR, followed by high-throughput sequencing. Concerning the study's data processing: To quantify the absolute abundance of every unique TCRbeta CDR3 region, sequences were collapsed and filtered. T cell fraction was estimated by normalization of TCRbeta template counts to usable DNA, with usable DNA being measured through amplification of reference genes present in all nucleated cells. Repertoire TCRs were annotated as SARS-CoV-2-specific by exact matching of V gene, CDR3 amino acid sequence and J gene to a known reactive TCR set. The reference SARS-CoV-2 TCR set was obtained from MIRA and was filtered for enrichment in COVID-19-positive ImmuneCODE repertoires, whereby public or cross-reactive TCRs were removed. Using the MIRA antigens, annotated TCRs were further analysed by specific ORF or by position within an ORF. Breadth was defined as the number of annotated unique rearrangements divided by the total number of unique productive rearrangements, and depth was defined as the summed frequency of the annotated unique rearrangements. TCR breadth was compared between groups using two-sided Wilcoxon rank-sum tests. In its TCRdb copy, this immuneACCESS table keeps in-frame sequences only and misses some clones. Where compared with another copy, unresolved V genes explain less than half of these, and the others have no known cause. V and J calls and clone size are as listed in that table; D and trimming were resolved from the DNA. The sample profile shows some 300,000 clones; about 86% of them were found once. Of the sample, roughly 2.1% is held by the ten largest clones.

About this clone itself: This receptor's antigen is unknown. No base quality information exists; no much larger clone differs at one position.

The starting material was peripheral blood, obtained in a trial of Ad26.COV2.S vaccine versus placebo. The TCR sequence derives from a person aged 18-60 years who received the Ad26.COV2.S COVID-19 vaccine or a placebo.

DNA sequence: TGTGCCAGCAGCTCCTCGGGACAGGTCGGGGAGCTGTTTTTT. It is translated as CASSSSGQVGELFF. The chain is assembled from TRBV7-3 and TRBJ2-2, and 8 bases in between align with TRBD1. The CDR1 and CDR2 encoded by the germline V gene are SGHTA and FQGTGA. From its cysteine to its phenylalanine, the CDR3 spans 14 amino acids. The kept DNA is CDR3 alone, 42 bases in frame from the first base. Here V drops 4 bases and J drops 7 bases, and the junction holds 5 bases not matched to any gene.